This paragraph covers one T cell receptor (beta chain) sequence. This could be a read error, since a much larger clone is one nucleotide away. Time point in this sample: patch test 1, 2 weeks after DPC sensitization. Specified treatment: therapeutic diphenylcyclopropenone sensitization with weekly scalp DPC. This sample is part of a study of human T cells and chemical hapten exposure. Each CDR3 protein is one row after TCRdb ran MiXCR on the RACE reads. The sample gives under 130,000 distinct CDR3 sequences, more than 9.5% of which show up once; around 3.5% is in the top ten. The receptor was isolated from a woman in her thirties or forties with alopecia areata. Some clones in this sample may be carry-over from other donors' samples. The specimen comprised whole blood, sampled in connection with sensitization to the hapten diphenylcyclopropenone (DPC).

CDR3 bases: TGTGCCAGCAGCTTAGGACCGGGACGGGGGGCCCCCACAGATACGCAGTATTTT. Translating it yields CASSLGPGRGAPTDTQYF. This sequence joins TRBV7-6 and TRBJ2-3, with D maybe TRBD2 (7 bases). Germline-derived CDR1 and CDR2 are SGHVS and FNYEAQ. CDR3 size: 18 residues. The ends were cut back, 1 base at V and 2 bases at J, with 19 bases in the middle.